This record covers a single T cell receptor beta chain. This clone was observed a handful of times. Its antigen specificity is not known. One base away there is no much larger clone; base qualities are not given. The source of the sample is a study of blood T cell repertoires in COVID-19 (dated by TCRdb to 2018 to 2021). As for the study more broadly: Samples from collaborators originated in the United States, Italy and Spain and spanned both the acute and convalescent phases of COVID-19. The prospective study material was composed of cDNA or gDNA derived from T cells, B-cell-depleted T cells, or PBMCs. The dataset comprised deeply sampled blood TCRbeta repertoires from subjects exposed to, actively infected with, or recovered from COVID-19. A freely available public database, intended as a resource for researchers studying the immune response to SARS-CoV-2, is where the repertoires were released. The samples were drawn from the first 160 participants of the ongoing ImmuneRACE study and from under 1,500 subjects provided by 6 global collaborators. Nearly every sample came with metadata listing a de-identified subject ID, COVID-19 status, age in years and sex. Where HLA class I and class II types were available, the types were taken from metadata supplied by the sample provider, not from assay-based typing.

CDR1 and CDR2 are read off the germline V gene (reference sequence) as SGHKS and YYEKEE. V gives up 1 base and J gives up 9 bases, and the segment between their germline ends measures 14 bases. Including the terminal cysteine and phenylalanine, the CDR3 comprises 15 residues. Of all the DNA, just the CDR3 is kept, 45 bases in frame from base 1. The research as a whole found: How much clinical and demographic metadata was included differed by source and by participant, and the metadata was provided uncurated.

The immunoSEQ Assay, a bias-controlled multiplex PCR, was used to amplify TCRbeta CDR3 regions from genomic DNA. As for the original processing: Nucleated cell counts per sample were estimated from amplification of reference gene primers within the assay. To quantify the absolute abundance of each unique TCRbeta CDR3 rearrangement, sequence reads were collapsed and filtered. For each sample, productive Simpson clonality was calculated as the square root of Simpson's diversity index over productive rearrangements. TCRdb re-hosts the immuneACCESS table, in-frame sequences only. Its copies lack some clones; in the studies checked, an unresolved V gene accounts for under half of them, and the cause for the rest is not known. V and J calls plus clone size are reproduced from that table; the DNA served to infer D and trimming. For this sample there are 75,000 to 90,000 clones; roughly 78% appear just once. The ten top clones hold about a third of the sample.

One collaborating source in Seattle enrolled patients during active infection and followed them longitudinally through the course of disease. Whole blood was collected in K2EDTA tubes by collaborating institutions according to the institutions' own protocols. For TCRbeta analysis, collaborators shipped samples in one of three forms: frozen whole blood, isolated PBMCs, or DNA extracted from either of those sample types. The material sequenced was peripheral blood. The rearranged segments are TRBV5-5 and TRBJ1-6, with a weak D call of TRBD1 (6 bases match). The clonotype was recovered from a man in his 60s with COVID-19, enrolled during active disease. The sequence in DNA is TGTGCCAGCAGCTTGCAGGGGCTCGGTCCTTCACCCCTCCACTTT. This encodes CASSLQGLGPSPLHF.